This TCR beta chain was found in a study of radiation and T cells in renal cell carcinoma. The protocol was immunoSEQ multiplex PCR, while the TCRdb copy is restricted to in-frame clones and leaves out a portion. The table has under 100,000 clones, around four fifths seen once. V was clipped by 1 base and J by 4 bases, with 13 bases between them. Germline values: CDR1 MDHEN, CDR2 SYDVKM. The CDR3 length is 15 residues. Only one count was recorded for this clone. The sample's time point: blood 4 weeks post-SBRT, at nephrectomy. Indicated treatment: 15 Gy SBRT to primary tumor, nephrectomy 4 weeks later.

The clonotype originates from a man aged 50 or older with renal cell carcinoma. This specimen consisted of blood, obtained from a patient whose treatment included radiotherapy and nephrectomy. The chain employs TRBV28 and TRBJ2-5, with D perhaps TRBD1 or TRBD2 (5 bases each). CDR3 nucleotide sequence: TGTGCCAGCAGTTTATATGGGGGAGCTGGAGAGACCCAGTACTTC. Protein sequence: CASSLYGGAGETQYF.